This T cell receptor (beta chain) emerged from a study of shared clonotypes between healthy human individuals. The authors distributed each subset's genomic DNA evenly over several immunoSEQ plates. Using immunoSEQ multiplex PCR, the repertoire was profiled, and TCRdb retains in-frame clones only, with some absent. Among 2 million to 2.5 million clones listed, over 85% were seen once. A few counts support this clone. This CDR3 is built from 14 residues. Deletions cut 4 bases from V and 5 bases from J, with 15 bases between. The germline V gene has CDR1 SGHRS and CDR2 YFSETQ. The receptor was derived from a man aged 18 to 30 in good health. Some clones in this sample may be carry-over from other donors' samples. The sample taken for sequencing was naive CD4+ T cells from PBMCs. The subset was: CD45RA+ positively selected. This sequence joins TRBV5-1 and TRBJ1-1, with D possibly matching TRBD1 (5 bases). The CDR3 sequence: CASSTLTARTEAFF. The CDR3 DNA reads TGCGCCAGCAGCACTTTGACAGCCAGGACTGAAGCTTTCTTT.